Each of the 23 T cell receptor beta chains below was sequenced from the same sample in a study of T cells in Graves' hyperthyroidism and ophthalmopathy. Researchers amplified the TCR beta CDR3 regions from RNA transcripts. Researchers ran a first-round RT-PCR on the TCR CDR3 using the HTBI primer set. TCRdb ran MiXCR on the multiplex PCR reads and lists one entry per CDR3 protein. The data contain around 600,000 distinct CDR3 sequences, 15% to 19% of them singletons. The source material was blood. These receptors all come from a woman in her twenties or thirties with Graves' hyperthyroidism.

This clonotype was counted a few times. The chain recombines TRBV7-9 with TRBJ1-2; D gene ambiguous. The CDR3 loop spans 15 amino acids. V shed 5 bases and J shed 0 bases, with 13 bases lying between them. Germline CDR1 SEHNR, CDR2 FQNEAQ (reference sequence). CDR3 nucleotides: TGTGCCAGCAGCCCCCGAAGGGATCCTAACTATGGCTACACCTTC. Residues: CASSPRRDPNYGYTF.

This chain links TRBV6-1 with TRBJ2-1, with 8 bases that match TRBD2. With 6 bases clipped from V and 5 bases from J, the junction kept 9 bases outside the gene matches. The CDR3 spans 15 residues. Germline lookup yields CDR1 MNHNS and CDR2 SASEGT. CDR3 DNA: TGTGCCAGCAGAATCAGCGGGAGTGTCCACAATGAGCAGTTCTTC. Translated: CASRISGSVHNEQFF.

Only a few counts were recorded for this clonotype. CDR3 bases: TGTGCCAGCAGCCAAGATCCGGGAGGAAGAACTGAAGCTTTCTTT. This codes for CASSQDPGGRTEAFF. This chain connects TRBV4-2 to TRBJ1-1; D not certain. This CDR3 spans 15 amino acids. In germline, CDR1 is LGHNA, CDR2 YNFKEQ. Deletions cut 0 bases from V and 5 bases from J, with 13 bases between.

This clonotype was observed many times. This chain links TRBV3-1 with TRBJ2-7, with 8 bases aligning to TRBD2. V gave up 4 bases and J gave up 6 bases; unmatched junction bases: 2. Germline CDR1 and CDR2: LGHDT and YNNKEL (reference sequence). CDR3 size: 12 residues. Here the CDR3 reads CASSRGTSEQYF. The DNA for the CDR3 is TGTGCCAGCAGCCGCGGGACTAGCGAGCAGTACTTC.

For this clonotype: The junction and the germline gene differ at one end; a read error may be behind it. The genes are TRBV19 and TRBJ2-7; D might be TRBD2 (5 bases). The CDR3 totals 13 residues. CDR1 and CDR2 (germline): LNHDA, SQIVND (reference sequence). The CDR3 coding sequence is TGTGCCAGTAGTATAGGGACTTCCTCCGAGCAGTACTTC. Translating it yields CASSIGTSSEQYF.

This clonotype has ten or more counts. This sequence joins TRBV15 and TRBJ2-1; 9 nucleotides align to TRBD2. Germline V lookup: CDR1 LNHNV, CDR2 YYDKDF (reference sequence). The V segment lost 1 base and the J segment 5 bases; nucleotides outside the gene matches: 6. This CDR3 region has 16 residues. CDR3 nucleotide sequence: TGTGCCACCAGCAGAGGACGGACTAGCGCCAACAATGAGCAGTTCTTC. This gives the protein CATSRGRTSANNEQFF.

This clonotype was seen repeatedly, ten times or more. V usage is TRBV11-2 and J usage is TRBJ1-1; no definite D call. Per the germline V gene, CDR1 is SGHAT and CDR2 is FQNNGV. The V end lost 0 bases, the J end lost 10 bases, and 12 bases lay between the germline ends. CDR3 length: 13 residues. The CDR3 bases are TGTGCCAGCAGCTTAGACCCCGATAGAGGAGCTTTCTTT. Its protein product is CASSLDPDRGAFF.

J is TRBJ2-3 and V is TRBV10-2; tentative D call: TRBD2 (6 bases). V lost 9 bases to trimming and J lost 3 bases, with 22 bases between them. Germline-derived CDR1 and CDR2 are WSHSY and SAAADI. The CDR3 consists of 16 residues. The CDR3 sequence is CASRDTGLSTTDTQYF. DNA for the CDR3: TGCGCCAGTAGAGACACAGGACTATCTACTACAGATACGCAGTATTTT.

The chain couples TRBV10-3 to TRBJ2-1, with D perhaps matching TRBD2 (6 bases). The CDR3 has 12 residues. The germline gives CDR1 ENHRY, CDR2 SYGVKD. V was trimmed by 2 bases and J by 9 bases, leaving 8 bases between them. CDR3 nucleotide sequence: TGTGCCATCAGTGAGGGGGGGTTTGAGCAGTTCTTC. The encoded protein is CAISEGGFEQFF.

There are a few counts of this clonotype. V usage is TRBV5-4 and J usage is TRBJ2-1; D is possibly TRBD1 or TRBD2 (6 bases each). The V gene's germline CDR1 is SGHNT and CDR2 YYREEE (reference sequence). V dropped 5 bases and J dropped 0 bases, with 18 bases sitting between them. The CDR3 loop spans 17 amino acids. Here the CDR3 reads CASRPVAGHSSYNEQFF. The CDR3 coding sequence is TGTGCCAGCAGGCCAGTTGCGGGACATAGCTCCTACAATGAGCAGTTCTTC.

This clonotype was counted between two and nine times. With a much larger clone just one base away, this may be a read error. The chain combines TRBV5-1 with TRBJ2-7; TRBD1 agrees at 9 bases. The CDR3 length is 15 residues. Germline V gene sequence: CDR1 SGHRS, CDR2 YFSETQ. The CDR3 here is CASSSAQGQGYAQYF. CDR3 sequence (DNA): TGTGCCAGCAGCTCGGCCCAGGGACAGGGCTACGCGCAGTACTTC.

This clonotype appeared a few times. This sequence joins TRBV7-2 and TRBJ1-1; 7 nucleotides match TRBD1. The V gene end was trimmed by 1 base and the J gene end by 4 bases; junction bases not matched to a gene: 9. This CDR3 spans 16 amino acids. The V gene's germline CDR1 is SGHTA and CDR2 FQGNSA. In DNA form, the CDR3 reads TGTGCCAGCAGCTTAGTGGTTCCAGGGGGAGGCACTGAAGCTTTCTTT. Residues: CASSLVVPGGGTEAFF.

The chain couples TRBV7-2 to TRBJ2-7, with D unclear. V was shortened by 6 bases and J by 4 bases, with 19 bases between the two germline ends. This CDR3 contains 15 residues. The germline gives CDR1 SGHTA, CDR2 FQGNSA. This chain's CDR3 is CASSSLRAGLYEQYF. The CDR3, as DNA: TGTGCCAGCAGTTCCTTAAGGGCAGGTCTATACGAGCAGTACTTC.

This clonotype was observed a few times. J is TRBJ1-5 and V is TRBV19, with TRBD1 as a possible D gene (6 bases). Germline lookup yields CDR1 LNHDA and CDR2 SQIVND (reference sequence). Trimming shortened V by 6 bases and J by 4 bases, and 16 bases separated the two germline ends. The CDR3 is 15 residues long. CDR3 in amino acids: CASREGGGINQPQHF. The CDR3 DNA is TGTGCCAGTAGGGAGGGGGGCGGGATAAATCAGCCCCAGCATTTT.

This chain uses TRBV3-1 with TRBJ2-7; tentative D call: TRBD2 (6 bases). The ends were cut back, 2 bases at V and 0 bases at J, with 11 bases in the middle. Germline lookup yields CDR1 LGHDT and CDR2 YNNKEL (reference sequence). This CDR3 contains 15 residues. CDR3 bases: TGTGCCAGCAGCCAACGGGGCGGGGCCTCCTACGAGCAGTACTTC. It codes for CASSQRGGASYEQYF.

This clonotype has ten or more counts. This chain uses TRBV6-6 with TRBJ2-1; TRBD2 matches 11 bases. CDR1 is MNHNY, CDR2 SVGAGI, per germline (reference sequence). The CDR3 sequence is 17 residues long. V shed 0 bases and J 8 bases; nucleotides not matched to a gene: 9. CDR3 loop: CASSYSLTSGIGDEQFF. In nucleotides, the CDR3 is TGTGCCAGCAGTTACTCCTTGACTAGCGGGATTGGCGATGAGCAGTTCTTC.

This clonotype was seen repeatedly, ten times or more. J is TRBJ2-5 and V is TRBV11-1, with 7 bases matching TRBD1. Trimming took 0 bases from V and 3 from J; bases not matched to a gene: 1. There are 14 residues in the CDR3. CDR1 and CDR2 from the germline V gene are SGHAT and FQDESV (reference sequence). The DNA for the CDR3 is TGTGCCAGCAGCTTAGCGGGGACAGAAGAGACCCAGTACTTC. Protein sequence: CASSLAGTEETQYF.

V and J are TRBV11-2 and TRBJ2-3; possible D gene TRBD2, 6 bases. The length of the CDR3 is 16 residues. Germline assignment: CDR1 SGHAT and CDR2 FQNNGV. V lost 8 bases and J 3 bases, leaving 21 bases between the germline ends. The CDR3 sequence: CASSINSGTHTDTQYF. CDR3 sequence (DNA): TGTGCCAGCTCCATTAATTCCGGGACTCATACAGATACGCAGTATTTT.

The table lists this clonotype with many counts. The chain joins TRBV6-1 to TRBJ1-2; 9 bases map to TRBD1. Trimming took 8 bases from V and 6 from J; bases not matched to a gene: 7. Per the germline V gene, CDR1 is MNHNS and CDR2 is SASEGT. This CDR3 has 13 residues. In DNA, the CDR3 is TGTGCCAGCGCGAGGGACAGGGTTAATGGCTACACCTTC. Protein: CASARDRVNGYTF.

The chain couples TRBV19 to TRBJ2-4; TRBD1 aligns across 11 bases. V shed 3 bases and J 8 bases; nucleotides not matched to a gene: 3. The length of the CDR3 is 14 residues. Germline V gene sequence: CDR1 LNHDA, CDR2 SQIVND (reference sequence). The CDR3 loop is CASSMGQGVYIQYF. CDR3 DNA: TGTGCCAGTAGTATGGGACAGGGGGTATACATTCAGTACTTC.

The CDR3 bases are TGTGCCAGCAGCTTACCGATTCCTAACACAGATACGCAGTATTTT. Translated, it gives CASSLPIPNTDTQYF. The genes are TRBV7-2 and TRBJ2-3, with unresolved D. This CDR3 is built from 15 residues. V dropped 2 bases and J dropped 2 bases, with 11 bases sitting between them. Germline V gene lookup returns CDR1 SGHTA and CDR2 FQGNSA.

This clonotype has a count of ten or more. The rearrangement uses TRBV6-1 and TRBJ1-2; TRBD1 might be the D (5 bases). There are 15 residues in the CDR3. Trimming left V 7 bases short and J 0 bases short, with 15 bases between. CDR1 MNHNS and CDR2 SASEGT come from the germline V gene. The CDR3 DNA sequence: TGTGCCAGCAAGGCACAGAGGGGAACTAACTATGGCTACACCTTC. This encodes CASKAQRGTNYGYTF.

This clonotype appeared many times. The chain links TRBV6-1 to TRBJ2-3; D possibly corresponds to TRBD2 (6 bases). V was trimmed by 7 bases and J by 3 bases, leaving 11 bases between them. Germline loops: CDR1 MNHNS, CDR2 SASEGT. This CDR3 is 13 amino acids long. CDR3 sequence reads: CASMGGETDTQYF. The CDR3 nucleotides are TGTGCCAGCATGGGGGGAGAGACAGATACGCAGTATTTT.